This T cell receptor beta chain was recovered during a study of PD-1 blockade in classical Hodgkin lymphoma. Study-level results: Similar baseline diversity was found in complete responders and newly diagnosed patients. Anyone who began nivolumab under 1 year after ASCT was excluded.

Germline CDR1 reads SGHTA; CDR2 reads FQGNSA. The CDR3 loop spans 15 amino acids. With 6 bases removed from V and 6 bases from J, the gap between germline ends came to 20 bases. Here immunoSEQ multiplex PCR was the method, and the copy in TCRdb shows in-frame clones only, minus some. The profile shows 66,000 or so clones, roughly two thirds of them singletons. Every patient experienced relapse after autologous stem cell transplantation, and brentuximab vedotin exposure varied. Concerning this clone itself: Its target is unknown.

The origin of this receptor is a human donor with classical Hodgkin lymphoma. The chain employs TRBV7-2 and TRBJ1-1; a possible D gene is TRBD1 (6 bases). The sample in question was peripheral blood mononuclear cells (PBMCs), obtained before the second cycle of nivolumab. The DNA for the CDR3 is TGTGCCAGCAGTCCAAATCCCAGGGGCTTCGCTGAAGCTTTCTTT. It is translated as CASSPNPRGFAEAFF.